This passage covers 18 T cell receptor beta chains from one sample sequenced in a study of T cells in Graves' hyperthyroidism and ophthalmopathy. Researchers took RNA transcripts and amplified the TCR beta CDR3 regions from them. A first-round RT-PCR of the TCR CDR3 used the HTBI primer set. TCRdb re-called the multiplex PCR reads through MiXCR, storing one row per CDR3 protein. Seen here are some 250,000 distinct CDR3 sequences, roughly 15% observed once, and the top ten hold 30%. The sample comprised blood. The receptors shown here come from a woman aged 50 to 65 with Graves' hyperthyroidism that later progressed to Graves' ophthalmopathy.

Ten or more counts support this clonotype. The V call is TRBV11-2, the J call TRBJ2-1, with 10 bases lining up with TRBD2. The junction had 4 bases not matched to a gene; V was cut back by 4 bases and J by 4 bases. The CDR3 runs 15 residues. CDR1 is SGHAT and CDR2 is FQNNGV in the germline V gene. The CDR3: CASSSSGSRYNEQFF. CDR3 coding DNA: TGTGCCAGCAGCTCTAGCGGGAGTCGGTACAATGAGCAGTTCTTC.

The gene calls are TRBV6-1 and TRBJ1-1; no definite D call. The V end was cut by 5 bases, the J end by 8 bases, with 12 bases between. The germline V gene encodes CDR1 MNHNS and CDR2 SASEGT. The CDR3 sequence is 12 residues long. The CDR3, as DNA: TGTGCCAGCAGTCCAACAGCTTACGAAGCTTTCTTT. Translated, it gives CASSPTAYEAFF.

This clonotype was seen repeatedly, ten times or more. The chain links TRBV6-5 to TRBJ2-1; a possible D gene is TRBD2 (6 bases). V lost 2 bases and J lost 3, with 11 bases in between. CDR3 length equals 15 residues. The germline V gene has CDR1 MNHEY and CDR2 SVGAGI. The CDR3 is CASSYKEGYYNEQFF. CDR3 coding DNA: TGTGCCAGCAGTTACAAGGAGGGGTACTACAATGAGCAGTTCTTC.

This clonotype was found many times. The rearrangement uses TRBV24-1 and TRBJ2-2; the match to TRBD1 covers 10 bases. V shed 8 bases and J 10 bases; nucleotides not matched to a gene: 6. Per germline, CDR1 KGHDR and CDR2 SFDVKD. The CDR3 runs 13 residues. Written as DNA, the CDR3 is TGTGCCACCATGGAGACAGGGGGCGCGGAGCTGTTTTTT. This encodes CATMETGGAELFF.

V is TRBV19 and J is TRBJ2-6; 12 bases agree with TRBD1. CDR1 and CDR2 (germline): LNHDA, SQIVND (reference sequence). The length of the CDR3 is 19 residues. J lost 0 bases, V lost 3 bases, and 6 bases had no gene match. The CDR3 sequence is CASSIRDRGLSSGANVLTF. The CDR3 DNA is TGTGCCAGTAGTATCCGGGACAGGGGGCTCAGCTCTGGGGCCAACGTCCTGACTTTC.

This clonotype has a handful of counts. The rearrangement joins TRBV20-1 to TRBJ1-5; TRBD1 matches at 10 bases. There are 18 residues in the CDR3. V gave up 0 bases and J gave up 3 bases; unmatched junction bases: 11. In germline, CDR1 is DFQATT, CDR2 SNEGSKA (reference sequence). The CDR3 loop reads CSARDLKRTGGINQPQHF. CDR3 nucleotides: TGCAGTGCTAGAGACCTAAAAAGGACAGGGGGAATCAATCAGCCCCAGCATTTT.

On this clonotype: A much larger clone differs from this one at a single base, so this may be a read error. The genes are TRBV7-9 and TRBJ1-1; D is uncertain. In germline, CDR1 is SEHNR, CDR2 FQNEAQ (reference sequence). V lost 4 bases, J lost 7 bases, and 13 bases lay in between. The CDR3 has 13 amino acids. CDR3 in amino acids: CASSSGTQNEAFF. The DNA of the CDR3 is TGTGCCAGCAGCTCAGGCACCCAGAATGAAGCTTTCTTT.

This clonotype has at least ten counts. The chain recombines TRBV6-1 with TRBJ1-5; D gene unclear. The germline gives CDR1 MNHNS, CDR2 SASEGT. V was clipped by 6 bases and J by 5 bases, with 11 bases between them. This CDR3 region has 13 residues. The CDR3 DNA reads TGTGCCAGCAGGTTGCAGCCGGATCAGCCCCAGCATTTT. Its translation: CASRLQPDQPQHF.

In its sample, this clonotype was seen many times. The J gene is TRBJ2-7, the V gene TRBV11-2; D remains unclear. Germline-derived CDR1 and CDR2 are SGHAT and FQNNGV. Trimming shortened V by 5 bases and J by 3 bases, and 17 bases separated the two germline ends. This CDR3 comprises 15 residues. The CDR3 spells CASSLTSGSYYEQYF. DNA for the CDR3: TGTGCCAGCAGCCTCACTTCCGGGTCCTACTACGAGCAGTACTTC.

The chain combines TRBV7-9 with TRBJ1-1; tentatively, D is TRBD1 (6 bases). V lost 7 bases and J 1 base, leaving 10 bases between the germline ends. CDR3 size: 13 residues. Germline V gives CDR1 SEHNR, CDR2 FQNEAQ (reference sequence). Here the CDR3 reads CASTLQGNTEAFF. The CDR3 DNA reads TGTGCCAGCACCCTACAGGGGAACACTGAAGCTTTCTTT.

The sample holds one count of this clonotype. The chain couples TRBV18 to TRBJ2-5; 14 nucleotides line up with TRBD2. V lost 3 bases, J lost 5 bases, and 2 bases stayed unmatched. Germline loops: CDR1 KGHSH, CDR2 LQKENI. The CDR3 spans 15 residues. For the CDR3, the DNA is TGTGCCAGCTCACCGGGACTAGCGGGAGTGGAGACCCAGTACTTC. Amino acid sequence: CASSPGLAGVETQYF. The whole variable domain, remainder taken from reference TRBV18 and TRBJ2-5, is NAGVMQNPRHLVRRRGQEARLRCSPMKGHSHVYWYRQLPEEGLKFMVYLQKENIIDESGMPKERFSAEFPKEGPSILRIQQVVRGDSAAYFCASSPGLAGVETQYFGPGTRLLVL.

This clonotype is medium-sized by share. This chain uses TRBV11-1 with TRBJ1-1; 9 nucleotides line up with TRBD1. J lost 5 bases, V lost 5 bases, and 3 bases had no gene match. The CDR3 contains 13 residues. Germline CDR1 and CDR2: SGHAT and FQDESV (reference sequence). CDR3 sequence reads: CASSRDRETEAFF. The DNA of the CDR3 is TGTGCCAGCAGCAGGGACAGGGAGACTGAAGCTTTCTTT.

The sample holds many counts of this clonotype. CDR3 DNA: TGTGCCAGCTCACTCTCGAGGGACAGATTGGACGAGCAGTACTTC. Protein sequence: CASSLSRDRLDEQYF. The rearrangement links TRBV18 to TRBJ2-7; 7 bases line up with TRBD1. The CDR3 consists of 15 residues. CDR1 and CDR2 from the germline V gene are KGHSH and LQKENI. V shed 4 bases and J 5 bases; nucleotides not matched to a gene: 11.

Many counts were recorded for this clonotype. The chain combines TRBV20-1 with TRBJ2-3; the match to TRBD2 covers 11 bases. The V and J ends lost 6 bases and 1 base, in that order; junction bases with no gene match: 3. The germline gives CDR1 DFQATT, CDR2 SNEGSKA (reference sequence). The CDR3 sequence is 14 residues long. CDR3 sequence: CSALAGGGTDTQYF. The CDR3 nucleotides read TGCAGTGCATTAGCGGGAGGGGGCACAGATACGCAGTATTTT.

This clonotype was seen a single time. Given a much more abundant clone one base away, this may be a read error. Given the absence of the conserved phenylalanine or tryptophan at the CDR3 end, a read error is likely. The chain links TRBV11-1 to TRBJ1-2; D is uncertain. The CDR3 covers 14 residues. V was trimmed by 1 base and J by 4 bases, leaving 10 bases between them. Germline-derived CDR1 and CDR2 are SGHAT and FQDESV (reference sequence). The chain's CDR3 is CASSLGLSGYGYTL. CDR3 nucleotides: TGTGCCAGCAGCTTAGGACTGTCCGGCTATGGCTACACCCTC.

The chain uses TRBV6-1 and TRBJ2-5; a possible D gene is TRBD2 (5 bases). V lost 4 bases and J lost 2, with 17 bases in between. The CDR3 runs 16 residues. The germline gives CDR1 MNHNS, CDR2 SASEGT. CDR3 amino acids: CASSAHGLVGQETQYF. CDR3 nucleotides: TGTGCCAGCAGTGCCCACGGACTGGTTGGTCAAGAGACCCAGTACTTC.

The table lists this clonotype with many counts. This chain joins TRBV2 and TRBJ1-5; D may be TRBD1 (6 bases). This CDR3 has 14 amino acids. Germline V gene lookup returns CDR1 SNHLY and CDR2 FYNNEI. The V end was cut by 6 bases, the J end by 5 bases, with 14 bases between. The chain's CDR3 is CASRDNRVDQPQHF. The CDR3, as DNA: TGTGCCAGCAGAGATAACAGGGTCGATCAGCCCCAGCATTTT.

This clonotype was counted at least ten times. The chain's CDR3 is CASSLQGGYEQYF. The CDR3 DNA sequence: TGTGCCAGCAGCCTCCAGGGGGGCTACGAGCAGTACTTC. This rearrangement joins TRBV14 to TRBJ2-7; perhaps TRBD1 as D (7 bases). V lost 4 bases to trimming and J lost 3 bases, with 10 bases between them. In germline, CDR1 is SGHDN, CDR2 FVKESK. This CDR3 comprises 13 residues.